This record covers a single T cell receptor beta chain. This receptor's antigen is unknown. Base qualities are not recorded, but no much larger clone differs from it by a single base. TCRbeta CDR3 regions were amplified from genomic DNA using the immunoSEQ Assay, a bias-controlled multiplex PCR. The study's own analysis went as follows. The number of nucleated cells in each sample was estimated from the amplification of reference gene primers within the assay. To quantify the absolute abundance of each unique TCRbeta CDR3 rearrangement, sequence reads were collapsed and filtered. For each sample, productive Simpson clonality was calculated as the square root of Simpson's diversity index over productive rearrangements. The table was pulled from immuneACCESS by TCRdb, which kept in-frame rearrangements only. Such tables lose some clones; where checked, under half of the loss comes from unresolved V genes, and the rest has no known cause. V and J calls and clone size come straight from that table; D and trimming were deduced from the DNA. The sample yields some 83,000 clones; roughly 88% were counted once. Around 0.44% of the sample is held by the ten biggest clonotypes.

This sample is part of a study of blood T cell repertoires in COVID-19 (dated by TCRdb to 2018 to 2020). Regarding the complete study: Collaborator samples came from the United States, Italy and Spain and covered acute and convalescent phases of COVID-19. The repertoires were released in a freely available public database intended as a resource for research on the immune response to SARS-CoV-2. Sample metadata almost always included a de-identified subject ID, COVID-19 status, age in years and sex. Where available, HLA class I and class II types were obtained from metadata supplied by the sample provider rather than from assay-based typing. Deeply sampled blood TCRbeta repertoires from subjects exposed to, actively infected with, or recovered from COVID-19 were included in the dataset. The samples were drawn from the first 160 participants of the ongoing ImmuneRACE study and from roughly 1,300 subjects provided by 6 global collaborators. The prospective study material was composed of cDNA or gDNA derived from T cells, B-cell-depleted T cells, or PBMCs.

The CDR3 runs 13 residues from the cysteine to the phenylalanine. Only the CDR3 part of the read is kept: 39 bases, read in frame from the first base. The germline V gene encodes CDR1 KGHSH and CDR2 LQKENI. V is reduced by 6 bases and J by 2 bases, leaving a spacing of 8 bases between them. Each collaborating institution followed its own protocols to collect whole blood in K2EDTA tubes. Collaborator samples were shipped for TCRbeta analysis as frozen whole blood, isolated PBMCs, or DNA extracted from either sample type. The paper's findings and limits, for the study overall: The quantity of clinical and demographic metadata differed by source and by participant and was supplied without curation.

In this chain, TRBV18 is recombined with TRBJ1-5, with the D segment identity uncertain. This sequence originates from a man aged 60 to 69 with acute or convalescent COVID-19. Sequencing was done on a sample of peripheral blood. The CDR3 protein is CASSPGGNQPQHF. The DNA reads TGTGCCAGCTCCCCCGGGGGCAATCAGCCCCAGCATTTT. The CDR3 plus the reference TRBV18 and TRBJ1-5 genes for the other parts give the full variable domain: NAGVMQNPRHLVRRRGQEARLRCSPMKGHSHVYWYRQLPEEGLKFMVYLQKENIIDESGMPKERFSAEFPKEGPSILRIQQVVRGDSAAYFCASSPGGNQPQHFGDGTRLSIL.